What follows is one T cell receptor (beta chain) and its context. Its target is unknown. Each sorted population was over 98% pure. This sample is drawn from a study of beta chain features in type 1 diabetes. As for the study in general: The samples had 85 million to 140 million sorted cells examined in all.

Study results and caveats: Since sequencing was performed on cDNA, cells with high TCR expression could be over-represented. A moderate, significant TCRB CDR3 shortening appeared in type 1 diabetes across four CD4+ subsets.

Germline values: CDR1 GTSNPN, CDR2 SVGIG (reference sequence). The CDR3 sequence is 13 residues long. The ends were cut back, 8 bases at V and 3 bases at J, with 16 bases in the middle. Reverse transcribing all isolated RNA meant expressed TCRB transcripts were sequenced. Clones were sequenced by immunoSEQ multiplex PCR, and TCRdb holds only the in-frame ones, with some missing. Among about 260,000 clones, 68% were seen once, and the ten largest hold 0.053%. This rearrangement joins TRBV30 to TRBJ1-2, with D perhaps TRBD1 (5 bases). Sequencing input: naive CD4+ T cells from blood. The TCR comes from a man in his thirties or forties in good health. The CDR3 loop reads CAGGTPPDYGYTF. The CDR3 DNA is TGTGCCGGCGGGACCCCGCCAGACTATGGCTACACCTTC.